This T cell receptor (beta chain) was retrieved from a study of cytomegalovirus exposure and HLA in healthy donors. Trimming took 3 bases from V and 2 from J, leaving 7 bases between them. Per the germline V gene, CDR1 is KGHSH and CDR2 is LQKENI. CDR3 length: 13 residues. Study-level findings and limits: It was likely that a cluster of highly shared sequence variants was a sequencing artifact. Cytomegalovirus-associated status was assigned to some 180 TCR beta chains. In a later analysis, an Asian-associated ancestry cluster reportedly showed fewer N-insertions than the approximately 700-donor mean.

A multiplex PCR was run with 60 Vbeta primers and 13 Jbeta primers. Clones were read by immunoSEQ multiplex PCR, and TCRdb kept only the in-frame ones, dropping some. This sample carries fewer than 150,000 clones, under 90% of them seen once, and the ten largest clones take about 2.7%. Comments on this clone: Its specificity is not known.

This chain uses TRBV18 with TRBJ1-1, with no clear D. The TCR originated in a woman between 18 and 30 years old in good health and CMV-seronegative. The sequenced material came from PBMCs. CDR3 sequence: CASSPDSNTEAFF. CDR3 in DNA: TGTGCCAGCTCACCCGACTCTAACACTGAAGCTTTCTTT. The whole variable domain, remainder taken from reference TRBV18 and TRBJ1-1, is NAGVMQNPRHLVRRRGQEARLRCSPMKGHSHVYWYRQLPEEGLKFMVYLQKENIIDESGMPKERFSAEFPKEGPSILRIQQVVRGDSAAYFCASSPDSNTEAFFGQGTRLTVV.